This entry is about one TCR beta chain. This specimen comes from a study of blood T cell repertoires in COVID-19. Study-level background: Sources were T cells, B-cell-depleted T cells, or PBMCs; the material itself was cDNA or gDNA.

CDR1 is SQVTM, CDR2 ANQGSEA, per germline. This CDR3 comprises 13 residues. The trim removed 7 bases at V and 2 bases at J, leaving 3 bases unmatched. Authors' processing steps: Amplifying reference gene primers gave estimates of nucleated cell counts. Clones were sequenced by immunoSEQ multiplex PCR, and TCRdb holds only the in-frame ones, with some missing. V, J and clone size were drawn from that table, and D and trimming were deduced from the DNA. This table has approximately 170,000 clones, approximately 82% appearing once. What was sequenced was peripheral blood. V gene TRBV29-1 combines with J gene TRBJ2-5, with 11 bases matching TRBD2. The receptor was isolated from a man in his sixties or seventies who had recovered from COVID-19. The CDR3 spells CSAGTSGQETQYF. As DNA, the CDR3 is TGCAGCGCCGGGACTAGCGGACAAGAGACCCAGTACTTC.